This TCR beta chain comes out of a study of blood T cell repertoires in COVID-19. Across the whole study: Samples representing acute and convalescent COVID-19 were sourced from the United States, Italy and Spain. Sample material is recorded as cDNA or gDNA derived from T cells, B-cell-depleted T cells, or PBMCs.

V was cut by 6 bases and J by 8 bases, with 13 bases left in between. The CDR3 length is 13 residues. In the original analysis: Amplification from reference gene primers served as the basis for estimated nucleated cell counts. Profiled with immunoSEQ multiplex PCR; TCRdb holds only in-frame clones, not every one. V and J calls and clone size are given by that table; D and trimming were obtained from the DNA. Of about 120,000 clones in the sample, about 83% were seen once. The sample comprised peripheral blood. This chain links TRBV23-1 with TRBJ1-4, with D possibly matching TRBD1 (5 bases). TRBV23-1 is an open reading frame, and its role is uncertain. The receptor was isolated from a woman in her forties or fifties with acute or convalescent COVID-19. This CDR3 reads CASSPTDGEKLFF. The DNA for the CDR3 is TGCGCCAGCAGCCCGACAGATGGAGAAAAACTGTTTTTT.